The sequence of this T cell receptor (beta chain) was determined in a study of CD8+ T cells in alopecia areata. Trimming took off 8 bases at V and 5 bases at J, with 16 bases between the two ends. The germline gives CDR1 SNHLY, CDR2 FYNNEI. The CDR3 has 14 amino acids. Extraction and reverse transcription of RNA yielded cDNA as the sequencing template. Only in-frame clones appear in the TCRdb table, and some are missing; sequencing was by immunoSEQ multiplex PCR. Of some 200,000 clones listed, roughly 61% are singletons. The sample's treatment: oral pan-JAK inhibitor, 5-10 mg twice daily. In its sample, this clone was seen a few times.

V is TRBV2 and J is TRBJ2-1, with D tentatively TRBD2 (6 bases). The sequence derives from a human donor with alopecia areata. This specimen was CD8+ T cells sorted from blood, taken at week 24, from a patient treated with tofacitinib. The CDR3 DNA is TGTGCCAGCGGGGGGACCCTGTCCCACAATGAGCAGTTCTTC. Amino acid sequence: CASGGTLSHNEQFF. The whole variable domain, remainder taken from reference TRBV2 and TRBJ2-1, is EPEVTQTPSHQVTQMGQEVILRCVPISNHLYFYWYRQILGQKVEFLVSFYNNEISEKSEIFDDQFSVERPDGSNFTLKIRSTKLEDSAMYFCASGGTLSHNEQFFGPGTRLTVL.